This T cell receptor beta chain was captured by sequencing in a study of cytomegalovirus exposure and HLA in healthy donors. 13 Jbeta primers and 60 Vbeta primers were used for the PCR. Generated by immunoSEQ multiplex PCR, the TCRdb table keeps only in-frame clones and is missing some. The data hold roughly 160,000 clones, with roughly 80% observed a single time. The CDR3 spans 14 residues. The V end lost 6 bases, the J end lost 4 bases, and 15 bases lay between the germline ends. The germline V gene has CDR1 MNHEY and CDR2 SVGAGI. Study-level points and caveats: Immune exposure information comprised only CMV serostatus. Prior analysis indicated that the majority of TCR beta V segments exhibited productivity approximately 87% or approximately 30% of the time. As a later analysis showed, several of the most significant clusters appeared to be linked to common viral pathogens.

A note on this clone: Its antigen is not identified.

The source is a male donor in good health and CMV-seronegative. This sequence joins TRBV6-5 and TRBJ1-1; D is perhaps TRBD1 (6 bases). The sample was PBMCs. CDR3 sequence (DNA): TGTGCCAGCAGCGCGACAGGCGCCTCCACTGAAGCTTTCTTT. Amino acid sequence: CASSATGASTEAFF.